This T cell receptor beta chain was sequenced in a study of Tregs in tolerant kidney transplant recipients. Regarding the study as a whole: Biological reproducibility was not directly addressed, but technical replication error appeared minimal. The most relevant donor-specific Treg TCRbeta repertoire apparently came from expansion with activated donor B cells.

About this clone: What it recognizes is unknown.

Unstimulated regulatory T cells (CD4+CD25+CD127-), CD4+CD25- non-regulatory cells, CD4 and CD8 cells were FACS-sorted from thawed PBMCs. The assay was immunoSEQ multiplex PCR, and TCRdb's table has in-frame clones only and misses some. Of roughly 250,000 clones listed, about 80% were seen once; the top ten hold 0.5% to 0.65%. The sequence was collected from a human donor in good health. Sequencing was done on a sample of CD4+ T cells from blood.

The chain's CDR3 is CASSWLAGVGTGELFF. The CDR3 DNA is TGTGCCAGCAGCTGGTTAGCGGGAGTTGGTACCGGGGAGCTGTTTTTT. J is TRBJ2-2 and V is TRBV13, with 9 bases fitting TRBD2. CDR1 and CDR2 from the germline V gene are PRHDT and FYEKMQ (reference sequence). V lost 4 bases and J lost 5; bases outside the gene matches: 8. The CDR3 extends over 16 amino acids.